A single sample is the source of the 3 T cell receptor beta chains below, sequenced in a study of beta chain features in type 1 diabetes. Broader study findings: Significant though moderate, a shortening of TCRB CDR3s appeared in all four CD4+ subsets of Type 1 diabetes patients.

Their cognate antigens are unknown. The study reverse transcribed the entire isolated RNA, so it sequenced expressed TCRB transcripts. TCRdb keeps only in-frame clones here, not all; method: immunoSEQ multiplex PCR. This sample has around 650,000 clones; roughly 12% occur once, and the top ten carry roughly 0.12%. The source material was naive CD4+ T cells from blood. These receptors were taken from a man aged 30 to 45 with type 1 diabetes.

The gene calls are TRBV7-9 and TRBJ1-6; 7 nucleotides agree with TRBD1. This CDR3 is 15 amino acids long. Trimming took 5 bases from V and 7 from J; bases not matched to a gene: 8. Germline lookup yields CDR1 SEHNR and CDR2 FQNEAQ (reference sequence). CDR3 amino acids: CASSPRDRLNSPLHF. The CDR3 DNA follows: TGTGCCAGCAGCCCACGGGACAGACTAAATTCACCCCTCCACTTT. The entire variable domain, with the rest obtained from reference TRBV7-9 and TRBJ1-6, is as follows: DTGVSQNPRHKITKRGQNVTFRCDPISEHNRLYWYRQTLGQGPEFLTYFQNEAQLEKSRLLSDRFSAERPKGSFSTLEIQRTEQGDSAMYLCASSPRDRLNSPLHFGNGTRLTVT.

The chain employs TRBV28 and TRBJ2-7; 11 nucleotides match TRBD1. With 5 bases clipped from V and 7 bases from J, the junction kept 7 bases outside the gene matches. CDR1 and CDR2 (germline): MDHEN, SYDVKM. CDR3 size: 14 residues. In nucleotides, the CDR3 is TGTGCCAGCAGTCCCGGGACAGGGGGTTGGGAGCAGTACTTC. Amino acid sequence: CASSPGTGGWEQYF.

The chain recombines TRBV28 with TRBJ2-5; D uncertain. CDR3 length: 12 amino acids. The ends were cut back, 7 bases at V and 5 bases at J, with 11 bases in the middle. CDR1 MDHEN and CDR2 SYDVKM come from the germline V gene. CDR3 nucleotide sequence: TGTGCCAGCAACTTAGCAAGGGAGACCCAGTACTTC. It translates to CASNLARETQYF.